This TCR beta chain was documented in a study of blood T cells in healthy people across ages. A second PCR of roughly 7 to 11 cycles used a sample-barcoded 5' primer and a J-beta primer mix. Via MiXCR, TCRdb re-called the 5' RACE reads, giving one row per CDR3 protein. The data contain more than 1,000,000 distinct CDR3 sequences, less than 25% of them seen just once; the ten biggest clones take up approximately 0.79%. This clonotype was seen only a few times. Its cognate antigen is unknown. The study, taken as a whole, reports: CMV status of donors was unknown, possibly confounding expanded clonotype changes. More naive CD4+ cells and higher diversity marked long-lived donors relative to aged donors.

The same data also contributed to another study, on T cells of mothers and their children.

This TCR derives from a girl aged 2 to 10 in good health. Input material: blood.

CDR3 sequence (DNA): TGTGCCAGTCGGACAGGGAATAATCAGCCCCAGCATTTT. Protein sequence: CASRTGNNQPQHF. The chain joins TRBV27 to TRBJ1-5, with 8 bases that match TRBD1. Per germline, CDR1 MNHEY and CDR2 SMNVEV (reference sequence). The ends lost 9 bases at V and 4 bases at J; junction bases unmatched: 5. The CDR3 length is 13 residues.